The source of this TCR beta chain is a study of blood T cell repertoires in COVID-19. Study in general: Spain, Italy and the United States supplied samples that represented acute and convalescent COVID-19. Nucleic acid was either cDNA or gDNA, and it came from T cells, B-cell-depleted T cells, or PBMCs.

Germline CDR1 is MGHRA and CDR2 is YSYEKL. The V and J ends lost 1 base and 1 base respectively, with 10 bases between them. The CDR3 consists of 15 residues. How the authors handled the data: For nucleated cells, counts were estimated from reference gene primer amplification. Method: immunoSEQ multiplex PCR; TCRdb's copy keeps in-frame clones and lacks some. V and J calls and clone size are those listed in that table; D and trimming were worked out from the DNA. The repertoire holds 15,000 to 20,000 clones, 85% to 95% seen once, with about 5.8% in the top ten. Sample: peripheral blood. This TCR was recovered from a human donor in a cohort sampled during active COVID-19. V is TRBV4-1 and J is TRBJ1-1; the D is unclear. The CDR3 DNA sequence: TGCGCCAGCAGCCAAGTACTCCGGGGGAACACTGAAGCTTTCTTT. Residues: CASSQVLRGNTEAFF.